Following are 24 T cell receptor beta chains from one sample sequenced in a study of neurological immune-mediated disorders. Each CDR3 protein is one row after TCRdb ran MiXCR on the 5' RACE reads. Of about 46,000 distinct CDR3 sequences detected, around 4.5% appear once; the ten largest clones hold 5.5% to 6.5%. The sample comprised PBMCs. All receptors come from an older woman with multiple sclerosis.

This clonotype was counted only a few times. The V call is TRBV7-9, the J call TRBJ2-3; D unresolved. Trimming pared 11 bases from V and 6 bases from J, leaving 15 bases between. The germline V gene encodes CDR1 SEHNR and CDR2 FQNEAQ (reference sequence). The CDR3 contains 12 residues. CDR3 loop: CAGSWVSDTQYF. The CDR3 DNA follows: TGTGCCGGCTCCTGGGTTTCGGATACGCAGTATTTT.

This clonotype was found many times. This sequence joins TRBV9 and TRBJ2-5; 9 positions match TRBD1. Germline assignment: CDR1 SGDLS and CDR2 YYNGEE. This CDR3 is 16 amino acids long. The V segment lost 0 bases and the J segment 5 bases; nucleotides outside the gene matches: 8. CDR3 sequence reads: CASSVGLTGGGETQYF. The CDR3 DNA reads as TGTGCCAGCAGCGTAGGCCTGACAGGGGGAGGGGAGACCCAGTACTTC.

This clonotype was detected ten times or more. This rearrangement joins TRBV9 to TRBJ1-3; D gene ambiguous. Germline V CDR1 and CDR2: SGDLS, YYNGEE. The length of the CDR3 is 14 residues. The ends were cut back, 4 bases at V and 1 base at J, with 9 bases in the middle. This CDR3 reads CASSSAISGNTIYF. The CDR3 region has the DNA TGTGCCAGCAGCTCCGCGATATCTGGAAACACCATATATTTT. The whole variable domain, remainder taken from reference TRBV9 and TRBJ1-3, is DSGVTQTPKHLITATGQRVTLRCSPRSGDLSVYWYQQSLDQGLQFLIQYYNGEERAKGNILERFSAQQFPDLHSELNLSSLELGDSALYFCASSSAISGNTIYFGEGSWLTVV.

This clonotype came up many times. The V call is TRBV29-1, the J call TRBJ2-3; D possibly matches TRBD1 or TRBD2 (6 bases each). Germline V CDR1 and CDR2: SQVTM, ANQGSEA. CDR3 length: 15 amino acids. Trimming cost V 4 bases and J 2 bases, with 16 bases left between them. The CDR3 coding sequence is TGCAGCGTTGGGCCCGGGGGCGCACCCACAGATACGCAGTATTTT. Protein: CSVGPGGAPTDTQYF.

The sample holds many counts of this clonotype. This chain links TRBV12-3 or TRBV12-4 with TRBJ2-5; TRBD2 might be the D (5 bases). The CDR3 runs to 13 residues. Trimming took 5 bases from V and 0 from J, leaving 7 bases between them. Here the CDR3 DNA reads TGTGCCAGCAGTCCGGGATACCAAGAGACCCAGTACTTC. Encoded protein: CASSPGYQETQYF.

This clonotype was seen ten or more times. The CDR3 DNA follows: TGTGCCAGCGGCGGGGGTGAGGGCACAGATACGCAGTATTTT. This encodes CASGGGEGTDTQYF. V gene TRBV6-2 or TRBV6-3 combines with J gene TRBJ2-3; TRBD2 matches at 7 bases. This CDR3 comprises 14 residues. Trimming removed 8 bases from V and 1 base from J; junction bases left unmatched: 6. Germline lookup yields CDR1 MNHEY and CDR2 SVGEGT.

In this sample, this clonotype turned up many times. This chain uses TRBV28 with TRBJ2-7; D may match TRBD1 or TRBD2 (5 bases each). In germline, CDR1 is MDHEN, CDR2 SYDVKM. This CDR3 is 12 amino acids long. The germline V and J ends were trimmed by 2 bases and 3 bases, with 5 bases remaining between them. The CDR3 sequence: CASSLGGYEQYF. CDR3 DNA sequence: TGTGCCAGCAGTTTAGGGGGCTACGAGCAGTACTTC.

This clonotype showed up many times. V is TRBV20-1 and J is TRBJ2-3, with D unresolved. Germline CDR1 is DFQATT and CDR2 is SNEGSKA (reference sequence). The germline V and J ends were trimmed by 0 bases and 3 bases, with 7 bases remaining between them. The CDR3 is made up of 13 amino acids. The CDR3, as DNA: TGCAGTGCTAGAGACTTTGGGACAGATACGCAGTATTTT. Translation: CSARDFGTDTQYF.

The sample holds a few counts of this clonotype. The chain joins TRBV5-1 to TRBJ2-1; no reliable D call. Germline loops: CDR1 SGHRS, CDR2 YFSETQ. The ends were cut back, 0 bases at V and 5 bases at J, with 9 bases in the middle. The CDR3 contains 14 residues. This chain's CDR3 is CASSLGSAHNEQFF. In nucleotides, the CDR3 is TGCGCCAGCAGCTTGGGGTCCGCGCACAATGAGCAGTTCTTC. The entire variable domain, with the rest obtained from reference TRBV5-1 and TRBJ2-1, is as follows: KAGVTQTPRYLIKTRGQQVTLSCSPISGHRSVSWYQQTPGQGLQFLFEYFSETQRNKGNFPGRFSGRQFSNSRSEMNVSTLELGDSALYLCASSLGSAHNEQFFGPGTRLTVL.

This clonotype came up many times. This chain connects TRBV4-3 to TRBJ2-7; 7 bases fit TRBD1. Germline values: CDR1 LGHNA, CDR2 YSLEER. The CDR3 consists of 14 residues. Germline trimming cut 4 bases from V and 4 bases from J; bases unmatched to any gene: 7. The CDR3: CASSLRQGMYEQYF. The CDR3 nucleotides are TGCGCCAGCAGCCTTCGACAGGGAATGTACGAGCAGTACTTC.

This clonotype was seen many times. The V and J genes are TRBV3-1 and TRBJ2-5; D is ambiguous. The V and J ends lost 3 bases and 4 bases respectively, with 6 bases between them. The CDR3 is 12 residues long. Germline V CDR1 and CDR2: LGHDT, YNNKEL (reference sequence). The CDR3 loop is CASSQTIETQYF. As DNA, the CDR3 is TGTGCCAGCAGCCAGACAATAGAGACCCAGTACTTC.

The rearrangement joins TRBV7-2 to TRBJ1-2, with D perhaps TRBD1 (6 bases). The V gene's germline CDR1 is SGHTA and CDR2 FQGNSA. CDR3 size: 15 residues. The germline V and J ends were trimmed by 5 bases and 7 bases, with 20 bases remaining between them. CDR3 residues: CASSPQGGLKGGYTF. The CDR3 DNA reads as TGTGCCAGCAGCCCCCAAGGGGGGCTTAAGGGTGGCTACACCTTC.

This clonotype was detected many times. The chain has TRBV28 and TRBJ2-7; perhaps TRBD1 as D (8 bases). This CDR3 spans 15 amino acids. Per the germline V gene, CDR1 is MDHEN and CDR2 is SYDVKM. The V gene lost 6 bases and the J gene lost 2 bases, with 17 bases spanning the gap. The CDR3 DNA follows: TGTGCCAGCAGCCTTCACAGGGGGGGGACCTACGAGCAGTACTTC. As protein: CASSLHRGGTYEQYF.

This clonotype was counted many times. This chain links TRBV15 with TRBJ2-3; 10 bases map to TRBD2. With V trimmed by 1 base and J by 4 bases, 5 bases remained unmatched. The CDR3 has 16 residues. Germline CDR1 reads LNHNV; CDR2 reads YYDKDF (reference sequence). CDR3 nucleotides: TGTGCCACCAGCAGAGGACTTAGCGGGAGGTCAGATACGCAGTATTTT. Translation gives CATSRGLSGRSDTQYF. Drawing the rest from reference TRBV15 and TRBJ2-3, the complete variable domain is DAMVIQNPRYQVTQFGKPVTLSCSQTLNHNVMYWYQQKSSQAPKLLFHYYDKDFNNEADTPDNFQSRRPNTSFCFLDIRSPGLGDTAMYLCATSRGLSGRSDTQYFGPGTRLTVL.

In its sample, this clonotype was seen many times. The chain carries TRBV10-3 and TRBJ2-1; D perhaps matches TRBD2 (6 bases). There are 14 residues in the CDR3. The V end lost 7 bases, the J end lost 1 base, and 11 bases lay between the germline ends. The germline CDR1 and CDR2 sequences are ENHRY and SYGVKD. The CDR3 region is CAIKVGGSYNEQFF. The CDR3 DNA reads TGTGCCATCAAGGTGGGGGGTTCCTACAATGAGCAGTTCTTC.

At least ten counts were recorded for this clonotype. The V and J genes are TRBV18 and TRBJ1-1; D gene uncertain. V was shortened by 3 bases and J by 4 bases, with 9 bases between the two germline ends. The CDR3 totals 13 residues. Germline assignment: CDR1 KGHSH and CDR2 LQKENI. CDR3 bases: TGTGCCAGCTCACCCTCCCTGGGCACTGAAGCTTTCTTT. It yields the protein CASSPSLGTEAFF. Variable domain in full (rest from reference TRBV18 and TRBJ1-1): NAGVMQNPRHLVRRRGQEARLRCSPMKGHSHVYWYRQLPEEGLKFMVYLQKENIIDESGMPKERFSAEFPKEGPSILRIQQVVRGDSAAYFCASSPSLGTEAFFGQGTRLTVV.

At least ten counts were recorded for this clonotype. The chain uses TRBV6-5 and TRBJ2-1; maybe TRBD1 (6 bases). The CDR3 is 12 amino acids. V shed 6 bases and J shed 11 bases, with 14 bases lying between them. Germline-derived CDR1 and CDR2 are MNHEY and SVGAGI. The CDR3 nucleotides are TGTGCCAGCAGCTATTCTCAGGGGCAGCAGTTCTTC. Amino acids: CASSYSQGQQFF.

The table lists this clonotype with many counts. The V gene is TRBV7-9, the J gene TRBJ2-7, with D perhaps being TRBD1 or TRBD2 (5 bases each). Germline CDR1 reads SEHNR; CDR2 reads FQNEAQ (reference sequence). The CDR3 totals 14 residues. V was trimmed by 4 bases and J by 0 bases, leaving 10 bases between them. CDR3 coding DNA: TGTGCCAGCAGCTCCTCGGGACCCTCCTACGAGCAGTACTTC. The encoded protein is CASSSSGPSYEQYF.

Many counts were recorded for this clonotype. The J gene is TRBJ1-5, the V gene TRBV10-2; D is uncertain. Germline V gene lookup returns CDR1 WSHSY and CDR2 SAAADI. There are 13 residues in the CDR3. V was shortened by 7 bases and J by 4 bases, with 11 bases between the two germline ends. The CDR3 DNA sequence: TGCGCCAGCACCCCCTCGAGTAATCAGCCCCAGCATTTT. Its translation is CASTPSSNQPQHF.

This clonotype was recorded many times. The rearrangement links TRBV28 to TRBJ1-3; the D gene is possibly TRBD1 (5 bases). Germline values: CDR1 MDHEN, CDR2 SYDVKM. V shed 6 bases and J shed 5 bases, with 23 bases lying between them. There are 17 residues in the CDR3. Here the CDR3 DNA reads TGTGCCAGCAGATTCGAAAGGGGAATGGGGGTGAGAAACACCATATATTTT. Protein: CASRFERGMGVRNTIYF.

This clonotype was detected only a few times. This CDR3 is CASSPGRQETQYF. For the CDR3, the DNA is TGTGCCAGCAGCCCCGGGAGACAAGAGACCCAGTACTTC. The V and J genes are TRBV7-6 and TRBJ2-5, with D possibly matching TRBD2 (6 bases). The CDR3 spans 13 residues. V was cut by 5 bases and J by 2 bases, with 9 bases left in between. Germline V CDR1 and CDR2: SGHVS, FNYEAQ.

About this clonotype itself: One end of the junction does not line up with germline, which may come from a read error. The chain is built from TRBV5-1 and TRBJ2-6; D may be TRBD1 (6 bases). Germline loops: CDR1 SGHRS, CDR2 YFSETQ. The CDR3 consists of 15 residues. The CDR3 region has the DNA TGCGCCAGCAGCTTGTTGACCCCAGGGGCCAAAGTCCTGACTTTC. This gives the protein CASSLLTPGAKVLTF.

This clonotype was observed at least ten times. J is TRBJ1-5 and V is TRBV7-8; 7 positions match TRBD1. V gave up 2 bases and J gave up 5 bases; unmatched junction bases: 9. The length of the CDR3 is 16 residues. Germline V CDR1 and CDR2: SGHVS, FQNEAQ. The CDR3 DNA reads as TGTGCCAGCAGCTTATTGGACACAGGGACAGATCAGCCCCAGCATTTT. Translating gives CASSLLDTGTDQPQHF.

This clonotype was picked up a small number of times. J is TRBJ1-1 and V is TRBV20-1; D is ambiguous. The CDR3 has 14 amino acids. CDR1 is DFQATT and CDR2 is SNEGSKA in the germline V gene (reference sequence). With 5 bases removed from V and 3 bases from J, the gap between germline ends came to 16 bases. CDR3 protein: CSAQLPVGYTEAFF. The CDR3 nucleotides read TGCAGTGCTCAACTGCCCGTGGGGTACACTGAAGCTTTCTTT.